This T cell receptor (beta chain) was retrieved from a study of beta chain features in type 1 diabetes. TCRB transcripts that were expressed got sequenced, as all of the isolated RNA had been reverse transcribed. TCRdb's copy holds only in-frame clones and misses some; the assay was immunoSEQ multiplex PCR. The sample shows about 900,000 clones, roughly 15% of them seen only once. On this clone: Its antigen is unknown.

Sorting based on CD45RO/CCR7/CD25/CD127/CD95/CD27 separated CD4+ naive, central memory, regulatory and stem cell-like memory cells. Study-level results: Reads derived from cDNA could over-represent cells showing high TCR expression.

Material: naive CD4+ T cells from blood. This sequence originates from a woman aged 18-29 years in good health.

The CDR3 region has the DNA TGTGCCAGCAGTGGGACAATTAGCAATCAGCCCCAGCATTTT. Amino acid sequence: CASSGTISNQPQHF. This rearrangement joins TRBV6-6 to TRBJ1-5; D may be TRBD1 (6 bases). Trimming removed 5 bases from V and 0 bases from J, with 8 bases in between. There are 14 residues in the CDR3. The germline V gene has CDR1 MNHNY and CDR2 SVGAGI (reference sequence).